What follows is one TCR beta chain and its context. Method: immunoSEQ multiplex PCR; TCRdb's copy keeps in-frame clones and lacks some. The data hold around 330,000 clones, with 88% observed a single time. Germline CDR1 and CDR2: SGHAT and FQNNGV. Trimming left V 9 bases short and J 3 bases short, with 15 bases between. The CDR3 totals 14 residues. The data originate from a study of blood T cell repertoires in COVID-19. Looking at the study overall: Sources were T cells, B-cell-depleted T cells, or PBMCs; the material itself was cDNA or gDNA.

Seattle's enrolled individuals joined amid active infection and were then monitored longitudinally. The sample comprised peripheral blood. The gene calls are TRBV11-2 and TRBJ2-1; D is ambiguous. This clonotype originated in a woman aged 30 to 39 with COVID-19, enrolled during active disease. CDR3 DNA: TGTGCCAGTCGAGACTTTTCGAGCTACAATGAGCAGTTCTTC. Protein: CASRDFSSYNEQFF.